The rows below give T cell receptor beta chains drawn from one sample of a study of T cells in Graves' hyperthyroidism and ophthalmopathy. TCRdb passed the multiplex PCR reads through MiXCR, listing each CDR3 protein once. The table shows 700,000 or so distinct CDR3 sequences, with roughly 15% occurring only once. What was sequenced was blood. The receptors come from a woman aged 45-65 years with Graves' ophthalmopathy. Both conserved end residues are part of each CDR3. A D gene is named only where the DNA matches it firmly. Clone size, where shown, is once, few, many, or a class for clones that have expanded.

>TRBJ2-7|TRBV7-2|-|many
CASSSLDSYEQYF
TGTGCCAGCAGTAGTCTAGACTCCTACGAGCAGTACTTC
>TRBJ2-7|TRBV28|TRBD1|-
CASSFRRQGAEQYF
TGTGCCAGCAGCTTCCGCCGACAGGGGGCCGAGCAGTACTTC
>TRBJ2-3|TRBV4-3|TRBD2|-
CASSLAGTDTDTQYF
TGCGCCAGCAGCCTAGCGGGTACAGACACAGATACGCAGTATTTT
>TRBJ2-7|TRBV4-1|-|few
CASSSPGQEYEQYF
TGCGCCAGCAGTTCACCGGGACAAGAATACGAGCAGTACTTC
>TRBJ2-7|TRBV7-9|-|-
CASSRTAFYEQYF
TGTGCCAGCAGCAGGACAGCTTTCTACGAGCAGTACTTC
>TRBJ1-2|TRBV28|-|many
CASSSGGPLHGYTF
TGTGCCAGCAGTTCCGGAGGCCCTCTCCATGGCTACACCTTC
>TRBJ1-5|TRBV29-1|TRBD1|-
CSVRDRTNQPQHF
TGCAGCGTCCGGGACAGGACAAATCAGCCCCAGCATTTT
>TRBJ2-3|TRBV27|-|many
CASSTTRGTDTQYF
TGTGCCAGCAGTACCACCAGGGGCACAGATACGCAGTATTTT
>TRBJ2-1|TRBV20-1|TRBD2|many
CSARDSGGSYNEQFF
TGCAGTGCTAGAGATTCGGGGGGATCCTACAATGAGCAGTTCTTC
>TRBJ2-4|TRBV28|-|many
CASSLEQMLPKNIQYF
TGTGCCAGCAGTTTGGAACAGATGCTACCCAAAAACATTCAGTACTTC
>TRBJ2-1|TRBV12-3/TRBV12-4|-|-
CASSPGKNNEQFF
TGTGCCAGCAGTCCCGGGAAGAACAATGAGCAGTTCTTC
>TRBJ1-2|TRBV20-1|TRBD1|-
CSAPTGVYGYTF
TGCAGTGCTCCTACAGGGGTCTATGGCTACACCTTC
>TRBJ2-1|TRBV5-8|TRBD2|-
CASSPARTSGRIEQFF
TGTGCCAGCAGCCCTGCTCGGACTAGCGGGAGAATTGAGCAGTTCTTC
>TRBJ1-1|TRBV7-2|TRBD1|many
CASRITGEGGEAFF
TGTGCCAGCAGGATAACAGGGGAAGGGGGTGAAGCTTTCTTT
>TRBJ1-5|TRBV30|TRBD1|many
CAWGQGDNQPQHF
TGTGCCTGGGGACAGGGCGACAATCAGCCCCAGCATTTT
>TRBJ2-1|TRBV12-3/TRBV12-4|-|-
CASRNQYPLNEQFF
TGTGCCAGCAGGAATCAATATCCACTCAATGAGCAGTTCTTC
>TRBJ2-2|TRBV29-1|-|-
CSAGVTGELFF
TGCAGCGCAGGGGTAACCGGGGAGCTGTTTTTT
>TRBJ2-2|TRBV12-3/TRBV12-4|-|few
CASSYLRNTGELFF
TGTGCCAGCAGTTACCTGAGGAACACCGGGGAGCTGTTTTTT
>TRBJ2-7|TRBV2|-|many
CASSKTRTGNEQYF
TGTGCCAGCAGTAAAACGAGAACAGGGAACGAGCAGTACTTC
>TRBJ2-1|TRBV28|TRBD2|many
CASRGLAGAHYNEQFF
TGTGCCAGCAGGGGACTAGCGGGAGCCCACTACAATGAGCAGTTCTTC
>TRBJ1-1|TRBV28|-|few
CASSPAHGLAFF
TGTGCCAGCAGCCCTGCCCACGGGCTTGCTTTCTTT
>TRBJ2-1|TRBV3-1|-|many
CASSQKWAGYNEQFF
TGTGCCAGCAGTCAAAAGTGGGCAGGATACAATGAGCAGTTCTTC
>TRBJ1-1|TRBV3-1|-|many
CASSQALGTLKTEAFF
TGTGCCAGCAGCCAAGCTCTCGGGACCCTGAAAACTGAAGCTTTCTTT
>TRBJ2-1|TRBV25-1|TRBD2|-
CASSMLAGGSPNEQFF
TGTGCCAGCAGTATGCTAGCGGGAGGGTCCCCTAATGAGCAGTTCTTC
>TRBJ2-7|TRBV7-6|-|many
CASSLALTGASYEQYF
TGTGCCAGCAGCTTAGCGCTGACGGGGGCCTCCTACGAGCAGTACTTC
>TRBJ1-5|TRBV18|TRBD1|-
CASSQQGQGANQPQHF
TGTGCCAGCTCACAACAGGGACAGGGGGCAAATCAGCCCCAGCATTTT
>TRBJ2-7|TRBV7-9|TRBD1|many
CASSASDRGLPWEQYF
TGTGCCAGCAGCGCGTCCGACAGGGGGCTCCCCTGGGAGCAGTACTTC
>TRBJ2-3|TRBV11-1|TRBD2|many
CASSILAGPDTQYF
TGTGCCAGCAGCATACTAGCGGGACCAGATACGCAGTATTTT
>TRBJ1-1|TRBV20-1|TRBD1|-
CSANSGQGASTEAFF
TGCAGTGCCAATTCAGGACAGGGGGCGAGCACTGAAGCTTTCTTT